A selection of T cell receptor beta chains follows, all from one sample in a study of T cell responses to AZD1222 COVID-19 vaccine. Here immunoSEQ multiplex PCR was the method, and the copy in TCRdb shows in-frame clones only, minus some. This repertoire shows just over 150,000 clones, about nine tenths found once; its top ten account for just over 9%. Sample: peripheral blood, taken 28 days after the second AZD1222 dose. Receptors were obtained from an adult who received the AZD1222 COVID-19 vaccine. Each CDR3 is given with its conserved first and last residue. The D gene is left open where the match is weak. The listing skips clone size in some rows; elsewhere it reads once, few, many or a size class.

CDR3: CASSRGLAGFYEQYF; DNA: TGTGCCAGCAGCCGCGGACTAGCGGGATTTTACGAGCAGTACTTC; D: TRBD2; V: TRBV3-1/TRBV3-2; J: TRBJ2-7; size: .
CDR3: CASSLGHANYGYTF; DNA: TGTGCCAGCAGCTTAGGACACGCTAACTATGGCTACACCTTC; D: .; V: TRBV7-8; J: TRBJ1-2; size: .
CDR3: CASSLSSRKTGELFF; DNA: TGTGCCAGCAGCTTATCATCTAGGAAGACCGGGGAGCTGTTTTTT; D: .; V: TRBV11-3; J: TRBJ2-2; size: once
CDR3: CASSLSGNEKLFF; DNA: TGCGCCAGCAGCTTGTCGGGTAATGAAAAACTGTTTTTT; D: .; V: TRBV5-1; J: TRBJ1-4; size: .
CDR3: CASSYLTGRNYGYTF; DNA: TGTGCCAGCAGTTACTTGACAGGGCGGAACTATGGCTACACCTTC; D: TRBD1; V: TRBV6-6; J: TRBJ1-2; size: .
CDR3: CASSVAGGSYNEQFF; DNA: TGTGCCAGCAGCGTAGCGGGAGGGAGCTACAATGAGCAGTTCTTC; D: TRBD2; V: TRBV9; J: TRBJ2-1; size: .
CDR3: CASSYAINTGYTF; DNA: TGTGCCAGCAGTTACGCGATCAATACTGGCTACACCTTC; D: .; V: TRBV6-5; J: TRBJ1-2; size: .
CDR3: CASSLQPVRTGELFF; DNA: TGTGCCAGCAGCCTCCAACCTGTGCGAACCGGGGAGCTGTTTTTT; D: .; V: TRBV7-2; J: TRBJ2-2; size: .
CDR3: CATTQGILRGDTQYF; DNA: TGTGCCACGACACAGGGGATTCTCCGTGGAGATACGCAGTATTTT; D: TRBD1; V: TRBV10-3; J: TRBJ2-3; size: .
CDR3: CATRRGPSTDTQYF; DNA: TGTGCCACCCGACGGGGGCCCAGCACAGATACGCAGTATTTT; D: .; V: TRBV24-1; J: TRBJ2-3; size: .
CDR3: CAATRGTYSNQPQHF; DNA: TGTGCCGCCACGAGGGGGACATATAGCAATCAGCCCCAGCATTTT; D: .; V: TRBV5-6; J: TRBJ1-5; size: .
CDR3: CASSTRWARANEKLFF; DNA: TGTGCCAGCAGCACCCGATGGGCCAGGGCTAATGAAAAACTGTTTTTT; D: .; V: TRBV5-8; J: TRBJ1-4; size: .
CDR3: CASSLSWGRGYEQFF; DNA: TGTGCCAGCAGTTTATCGTGGGGGAGGGGTTATGAGCAGTTCTTC; D: TRBD2; V: TRBV27; J: TRBJ2-1; size: .
CDR3: CASSPAGTGGEKLFF; DNA: TGTGCTAGCAGCCCAGCCGGGACAGGTGGCGAAAAACTGTTTTTT; D: TRBD1; V: TRBV7-7; J: TRBJ1-4; size: .
CDR3: CASSDRRGVGTEAFF; DNA: TGTGCCAGCAGCGATAGGCGGGGCGTGGGCACTGAAGCTTTCTTT; D: .; V: TRBV5-8; J: TRBJ1-1; size: .
CDR3: CASSPVVSGELFF; DNA: TGTGCCAGCAGCCCCGTTGTAAGCGGGGAGCTGTTTTTT; D: .; V: TRBV5-4; J: TRBJ2-2; size: .
CDR3: CASSQNRGTEAFF; DNA: TGTGCCAGCAGCCAAAACAGGGGGACTGAAGCTTTCTTT; D: TRBD1; V: TRBV4-2; J: TRBJ1-1; size: .
CDR3: CAIKGGGTTDTQYF; DNA: TGTGCCATCAAGGGGGGAGGTACCACAGATACGCAGTATTTT; D: .; V: TRBV10-3; J: TRBJ2-3; size: few
CDR3: CASSQVLQGGEKLFF; DNA: TGCGCCAGCAGCCAAGTGTTACAGGGTGGTGAAAAACTGTTTTTT; D: .; V: TRBV4-3; J: TRBJ1-4; size: few
CDR3: CASSGGHLYEQYF; DNA: TGCGCCAGCAGCGGCGGACACCTCTACGAGCAGTACTTC; D: .; V: TRBV5-1; J: TRBJ2-7; size: .
CDR3: CASTERGAYTEAFF; DNA: TGTGCCAGCACGGAGAGGGGCGCATACACTGAAGCTTTCTTT; D: .; V: TRBV6-5; J: TRBJ1-1; size: .
CDR3: CASSLAGGNTEAFF; DNA: TGCGCCAGCAGCTTGGCCGGAGGGAACACTGAAGCTTTCTTT; D: .; V: TRBV5-1; J: TRBJ1-1; size: once
CDR3: CASSEIREQYF; DNA: TGTGCCAGCAGTGAAATTCGCGAGCAGTACTTC; D: .; V: TRBV2; J: TRBJ2-7; size: .
CDR3: CASSSGGLAGVEQYF; DNA: TGCGCCAGCAGCTCGGGCGGACTAGCGGGAGTTGAGCAGTACTTC; D: TRBD2; V: TRBV5-1; J: TRBJ2-7; size: few
CDR3: CASSLTGGVGELFF; DNA: TGTGCCAGCAGCTTAACGGGAGGGGTCGGGGAGCTGTTTTTT; D: TRBD2; V: TRBV7-3; J: TRBJ2-2; size: .
CDR3: CASSLSRKSEAFF; DNA: TGTGCCAGCAGTTTGTCCCGGAAGTCTGAAGCTTTCTTT; D: .; V: TRBV28; J: TRBJ1-1; size: .
CDR3: CASSMDRGRNYGYTF; DNA: TGTGCCAGTAGTATGGACAGGGGGAGGAACTATGGCTACACCTTC; D: TRBD1; V: TRBV19; J: TRBJ1-2; size: .
CDR3: CASSSPSPSSYNEQFF; DNA: TGTGCCAGCAGTTCTCCGTCCCCGAGCTCCTACAATGAGCAGTTCTTC; D: .; V: TRBV28; J: TRBJ2-1; size: once
CDR3: CSVRAPMNTEAFF; DNA: TGCAGCGTTCGGGCCCCGATGAACACTGAAGCTTTCTTT; D: .; V: TRBV29-1; J: TRBJ1-1; size: .